This TCR beta chain was sequenced in a study of T cells after yellow fever vaccination. Details on this clonotype: The antigen is undetermined.

Broader study findings: At under 98% for CD4 and about 87% for CD8, most primary-vaccination clones showed up again after the booster.

5'RACE template switching produced TCR cDNA carrying a universal primer site and UMIs. TCRdb used MiXCR to reprocess the 5' RACE reads, holding one entry per CDR3 protein. The profile covers just under 600,000 distinct CDR3 sequences, with about 13% appearing a single time and roughly an eighth taken by the ten largest. This TCR was recovered from a young man who received the YFV17D yellow fever vaccine. The sequences come from PBMCs, collected on the day of the yellow fever booster vaccination.

Written as DNA, the CDR3 is TGTGCCAGCAGCTTAGCCCCTTACTCCTACAATGAGCAGTTCTTC. Protein sequence: CASSLAPYSYNEQFF. The J gene is TRBJ2-1, the V gene TRBV7-2; D is ambiguous. The V gene lost 0 bases and the J gene lost 0 bases, with 6 bases spanning the gap. This CDR3 has 15 amino acids. Germline CDR1 is SGHTA and CDR2 is FQGNSA.